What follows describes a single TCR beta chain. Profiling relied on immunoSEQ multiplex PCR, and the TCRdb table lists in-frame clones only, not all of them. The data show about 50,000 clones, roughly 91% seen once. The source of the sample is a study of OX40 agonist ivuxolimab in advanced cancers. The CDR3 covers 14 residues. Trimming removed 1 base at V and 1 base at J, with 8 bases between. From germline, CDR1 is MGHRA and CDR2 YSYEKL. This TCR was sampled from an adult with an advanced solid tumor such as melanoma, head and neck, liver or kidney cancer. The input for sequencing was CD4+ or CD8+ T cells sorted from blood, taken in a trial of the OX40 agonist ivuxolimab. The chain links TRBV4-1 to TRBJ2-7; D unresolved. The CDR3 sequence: CASSQGLLSYEQYF. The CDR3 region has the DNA TGCGCCAGCAGCCAAGGGCTACTTTCCTACGAGCAGTACTTC.